This paragraph covers one T cell receptor (beta chain) sequence. Per the authors' pipeline: The authors estimated nucleated cell counts from reference gene primer amplification. Method: immunoSEQ multiplex PCR; TCRdb's copy keeps in-frame clones and lacks some. Clone size and V and J calls were adopted from that table, with D and trimming inferred from the DNA. The profile shows 250,000 or so clones, around 83% of them singletons. Germline V lookup: CDR1 LNHNV, CDR2 YYDKDF (reference sequence). The CDR3 loop spans 15 amino acids. V was pared by 0 bases and J by 4 bases, with 10 bases between. The sample belongs to a study of blood T cell repertoires in COVID-19. Study-level information: Sites across the United States, Italy and Spain contributed samples from acute and convalescent COVID-19. The cDNA or gDNA used as material had been derived from T cells, B-cell-depleted T cells, or PBMCs.

The origin of this receptor is a woman aged 40 to 50 who had recovered from COVID-19. Sequenced input: peripheral blood. J is TRBJ1-3 and V is TRBV15; D perhaps matches TRBD1 (5 bases). CDR3 bases: TGTGCCACCAGCAGAGACAGGGTCCCCGGAAACACCATATATTTT. It specifies CATSRDRVPGNTIYF.